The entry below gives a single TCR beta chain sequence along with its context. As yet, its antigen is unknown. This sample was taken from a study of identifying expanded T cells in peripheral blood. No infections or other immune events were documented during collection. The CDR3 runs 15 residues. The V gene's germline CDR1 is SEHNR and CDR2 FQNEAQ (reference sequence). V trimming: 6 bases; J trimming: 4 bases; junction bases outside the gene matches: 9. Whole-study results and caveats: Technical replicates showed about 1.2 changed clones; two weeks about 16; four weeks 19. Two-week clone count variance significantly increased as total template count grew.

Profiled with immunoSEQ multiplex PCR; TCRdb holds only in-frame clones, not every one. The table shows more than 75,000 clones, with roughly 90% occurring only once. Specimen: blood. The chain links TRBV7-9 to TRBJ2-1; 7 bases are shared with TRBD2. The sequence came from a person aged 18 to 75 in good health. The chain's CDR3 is CASRPGLSNYNEQFF. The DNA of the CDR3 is TGTGCCAGCAGGCCGGGACTATCGAATTACAATGAGCAGTTCTTC.